This passage covers 27 T cell receptor beta chains from one sample sequenced in a study of T cell responses to AZD1222 COVID-19 vaccine (dated by TCRdb to about 2021). The time point label, read with the paper, signifies: baseline before first vaccination. Libraries were constructed by the immunoSEQ multiplex PCR assay. This immuneACCESS table, as held by TCRdb, lists in-frame sequences with V and J called but not all clones. Of the missing ones, under half trace to an unresolved V gene in checked studies; the others have no known cause. This sample gives over 150,000 clones in total; approximately 90% of them show up just once. The ten top clones hold 2.6% of the sample. Sequenced here: peripheral blood, sampled on day 0 of AZD1222 vaccination. The receptors were sampled from an adult in good health.

The chain recombines TRBV5-4 with TRBJ2-7; tentative D call: TRBD2 (6 bases). Deletions cut 4 bases from V and 0 bases from J, with 17 bases between. The CDR3 is made up of 16 amino acids. Germline CDR1 and CDR2: SGHNT and YYREEE (reference sequence). CDR3 bases: TGTGCCAGCAGCCCCGGGGCGGGGATCGGCTCCTACGAGCAGTACTTC. It codes for CASSPGAGIGSYEQYF.

This chain's CDR3 is CASSWEGGETQYF. The CDR3 region has the DNA TGTGCCAGCAGCTGGGAGGGAGGTGAGACCCAGTACTTC. V is TRBV11-2 and J is TRBJ2-5, with 7 nucleotides matching TRBD2. This CDR3 is built from 13 residues. V was clipped by 4 bases and J by 5 bases; unmatched bases: 4. The germline CDR1 and CDR2 sequences are SGHAT and FQNNGV. Complete variable domain (other parts from reference TRBV11-2 and TRBJ2-5): EAGVAQSPRYKIIEKRQSVAFWCNPISGHATLYWYQQILGQGPKLLIQFQNNGVVDDSQLPKDRFSAERLKGVDSTLKIQPAKLEDSAVYLCASSWEGGETQYFGPGTRLLVL.

The chain carries TRBV19 and TRBJ1-4, with D possibly being TRBD1 (6 bases). Germline V gene data show CDR1 as LNHDA and CDR2 as SQIVND (reference sequence). The germline V and J ends were trimmed by 6 bases and 4 bases, with 12 bases remaining between them. The CDR3 extends over 14 amino acids. The CDR3 bases are TGTGCCAGTAGAAAACAGGGAGGTAATGAAAAACTGTTTTTT. This encodes CASRKQGGNEKLFF. The variable domain in full, with the rest retrieved from reference TRBV19 and TRBJ1-4, is DGGITQSPKYLFRKEGQNVTLSCEQNLNHDAMYWYRQDPGQGLRLIYYSQIVNDFQKGDIAEGYSVSREKKESFPLTVTSAQKNPTAFYLCASRKQGGNEKLFFGSGTQLSVL.

The CDR3 nucleotides read TGTGCCAGCACCCCCAAGGAAGCTCTGAGTGTGTACGAGCAGTACTTC. It specifies CASTPKEALSVYEQYF. The chain has TRBV6-4 and TRBJ2-7; D call uncertain. The germline gives CDR1 MRHNA, CDR2 SNTAGT. Trimming took 7 bases from V and 4 from J, leaving 23 bases between them. This CDR3 comprises 16 residues.

The chain recombines TRBV5-5 with TRBJ2-7; no definite D call. This CDR3 comprises 15 residues. Trimming left V 3 bases short and J 2 bases short, with 15 bases between. The germline V gene encodes CDR1 SGHKS and CDR2 YYEKEE (reference sequence). CDR3 residues: CASSWLGIDAYEQYF. The CDR3 DNA is TGTGCCAGCAGCTGGCTTGGGATCGACGCCTACGAGCAGTACTTC. Drawing the rest from reference TRBV5-5 and TRBJ2-7, the complete variable domain is DAGVTQSPTHLIKTRGQQVTLRCSPISGHKSVSWYQQVLGQGPQFIFQYYEKEERGRGNFPDRFSARQFPNYSSELNVNALLLGDSALYLCASSWLGIDAYEQYFGPGTRLTVT.

J is TRBJ2-1 and V is TRBV5-1, with 16 bases matching TRBD2. Germline V lookup: CDR1 SGHRS, CDR2 YFSETQ. CDR3 size: 16 residues. With 5 bases clipped from V and 9 bases from J, the junction kept 8 bases outside the gene matches. CDR3 loop: CASRQGLAGGPGEQFF. The CDR3 DNA follows: TGCGCCAGCAGGCAGGGACTAGCGGGAGGGCCAGGTGAGCAGTTCTTC.

V and J are TRBV11-2 and TRBJ2-2, with 16 bases aligning to TRBD2. CDR1 is SGHAT, CDR2 FQNNGV, per germline. V was clipped by 5 bases and J by 7 bases; unmatched bases: 4. The CDR3 contains 16 residues. In DNA, the CDR3 is TGTGCCAGCAGCACGGGACTAGCGGGAGGGAACGGGGAGCTGTTTTTT. Translated, it gives CASSTGLAGGNGELFF.

V usage is TRBV18 and J usage is TRBJ2-5, with TRBD2 matching over 8 bases. CDR3 length: 15 amino acids. Germline CDR1 is KGHSH and CDR2 is LQKENI. V lost 1 base, J lost 4 bases, and 5 bases stayed unmatched. Here the CDR3 reads CASSPRAGGGETQYF. The CDR3 DNA follows: TGTGCCAGCTCACCACGCGCGGGGGGAGGAGAGACCCAGTACTTC.

V gene TRBV6-6 combines with J gene TRBJ1-3, with a tentative D call TRBD1 (6 bases). Trimming took off 2 bases at V and 5 bases at J, with 16 bases between the two ends. CDR1 MNHNY and CDR2 SVGAGI come from the germline V gene (reference sequence). The CDR3 totals 16 residues. CDR3 sequence: CASSYEVGGARNTIYF. In nucleotides, the CDR3 is TGTGCCAGCAGTTACGAAGTCGGGGGGGCTAGAAACACCATATATTTT.

The chain links TRBV5-1 to TRBJ1-6, with D possibly TRBD1 on 5 matching bases. This CDR3 region has 15 residues. V was clipped by 0 bases and J by 7 bases, with 11 bases between them. Germline-derived CDR1 and CDR2 are SGHRS and YFSETQ. This CDR3 is CASSLVAEGNSPLHF. In DNA form, the CDR3 reads TGCGCCAGCAGCTTGGTGGCGGAGGGGAATTCACCCCTCCACTTT.

The chain couples TRBV7-7 to TRBJ2-3; 10 nucleotides line up with TRBD2. Germline V gene lookup returns CDR1 SSHAT and CDR2 FNYEAQ (reference sequence). J was trimmed by 8 bases and V by 1 base; bases with no gene match: 6. The CDR3 covers 15 residues. The CDR3 protein is CASSLGASGSGTQYF. The CDR3 DNA reads TGTGCCAGCAGCTTAGGTGCTAGCGGGAGCGGTACGCAGTATTTT.

This chain joins TRBV27 and TRBJ2-4; D might be TRBD1 (6 bases). The V gene lost 8 bases and the J gene lost 3 bases, with 11 bases spanning the gap. The CDR3 covers 13 residues. Germline V gives CDR1 MNHEY, CDR2 SMNVEV (reference sequence). This CDR3 is CASGTSVKNIQYF. In nucleotides, the CDR3 is TGTGCCAGCGGGACATCGGTCAAAAACATTCAGTACTTC.

The chain joins TRBV5-6 to TRBJ1-4; D is uncertain. CDR1 is SGHDT and CDR2 is YYEEEE in the germline V gene. This CDR3 has 15 residues. The germline V and J ends were trimmed by 3 bases and 8 bases, with 17 bases remaining between them. The CDR3 protein is CASSSGVGVGEKLFF. In DNA, the CDR3 is TGTGCCAGCAGCTCTGGTGTCGGGGTGGGAGAAAAACTGTTTTTT.

The genes are TRBV7-6 and TRBJ1-3; D unclear. The germline gives CDR1 SGHVS, CDR2 FNYEAQ. The CDR3 is 12 residues long. The V and J ends lost 6 bases and 6 bases respectively, with 9 bases between them. The CDR3 protein is CASSPGENTIYF. Here the CDR3 DNA reads TGTGCCAGCAGTCCCGGGGAAAACACCATATATTTT. Complete variable domain (other parts from reference TRBV7-6 and TRBJ1-3): GAGVSQSPRYKVTKRGQDVALRCDPISGHVSLYWYRQALGQGPEFLTYFNYEAQQDKSGLPNDRFSAERPEGSISTLTIQRTEQRDSAMYRCASSPGENTIYFGEGSWLTVV.

This chain connects TRBV7-9 to TRBJ2-3; D tentatively reads TRBD1 or TRBD2 (6 bases each). The germline V and J ends were trimmed by 2 bases and 7 bases, with 13 bases remaining between them. This CDR3 is 14 amino acids long. The germline V gene has CDR1 SEHNR and CDR2 FQNEAQ (reference sequence). CDR3 sequence (DNA): TGTGCCAGCAGCTTAAGGGGGACTTCTAATACGCAGTATTTT. Amino acids: CASSLRGTSNTQYF.

The chain uses TRBV9 and TRBJ2-7; D is unclear. CDR3 size: 15 residues. CDR1 and CDR2 from the germline V gene are SGDLS and YYNGEE. Between the trimmed V and J ends, which lost 3 bases and 7 bases, there was a span of 20 bases. The chain's CDR3 is CASSATPNSREEQYF. CDR3 nucleotide sequence: TGTGCCAGCAGCGCAACCCCCAACTCTAGGGAAGAGCAGTACTTC.

The J gene is TRBJ2-7, the V gene TRBV10-2; tentative D call: TRBD2 (6 bases). Trimming stripped 3 bases from V and 6 bases from J, with 15 bases between. Looked up from germline, CDR1 is WSHSY and CDR2 is SAAADI. The CDR3 runs 14 residues. DNA for the CDR3: TGCGCCAGCAGTGATCACGGGAGCCACCTCGAGCAGTACTTC. Translated: CASSDHGSHLEQYF.

V is TRBV12-5 and J is TRBJ1-2, with D possibly being TRBD1 (5 bases). This CDR3 region has 12 residues. Trimming pared 9 bases from V and 8 bases from J, leaving 16 bases between. Germline V lookup: CDR1 LGHNT, CDR2 FRNRAP. The CDR3 sequence is CASSREAGGYTF. The DNA for the CDR3 is TGTGCTAGCTCTCGGGAAGCAGGGGGCTACACCTTC.

The rearrangement joins TRBV14 to TRBJ2-1, with TRBD2 as a possible D gene (6 bases). Germline-derived CDR1 and CDR2 are SGHDN and FVKESK. The CDR3 is 16 amino acids. The V end was cut by 1 base, the J end by 0 bases, with 10 bases between. The CDR3 loop is CASSQGGRSSYNEQFF. The CDR3 DNA is TGTGCCAGCAGCCAAGGAGGGAGGAGCTCCTACAATGAGCAGTTCTTC.

The rearrangement uses TRBV27 and TRBJ2-7, with 11 bases lining up with TRBD2. The germline V gene encodes CDR1 MNHEY and CDR2 SMNVEV (reference sequence). V dropped 6 bases and J dropped 3; count of bases not matched to a gene: 7. CDR3 length: 15 amino acids. The CDR3 bases are TGTGCCAGCAGCACCATGCTAGCGGGAGGCTACGAGCAGTACTTC. Its protein product is CASSTMLAGGYEQYF.

V and J are TRBV7-2 and TRBJ2-7; TRBD1 might be the D (5 bases). The ends were cut back, 5 bases at V and 2 bases at J, with 13 bases in the middle. There are 14 residues in the CDR3. Germline values: CDR1 SGHTA, CDR2 FQGNSA. CDR3 nucleotides: TGTGCCAGCAGCCCCCAACAGGTAACCTACGAGCAGTACTTC. This gives the protein CASSPQQVTYEQYF.

A single count supports this clone. This rearrangement joins TRBV28 to TRBJ1-6; a possible D gene is TRBD1 (5 bases). The germline V gene has CDR1 MDHEN and CDR2 SYDVKM. The ends were cut back, 6 bases at V and 7 bases at J, with 16 bases in the middle. CDR3 length: 15 amino acids. The CDR3 reads CASRNPRGGNSPLHF. In DNA form, the CDR3 reads TGTGCCAGCAGAAACCCCCGGGGGGGGAATTCACCCCTCCACTTT.

The rearrangement links TRBV7-2 to TRBJ1-4, with D uncertain. Germline lookup yields CDR1 SGHTA and CDR2 FQGNSA. Trimming removed 0 bases at V and 8 bases at J, with 13 bases between. This CDR3 is 15 amino acids long. The CDR3 DNA reads as TGTGCCAGCAGCTTAGCGCGGCTTCCGGGAGAAAAACTGTTTTTT. Residues: CASSLARLPGEKLFF. Looking up the rest from reference TRBV7-2 and TRBJ1-4 gives the full variable domain: GAGVSQSPSNKVTEKGKDVELRCDPISGHTALYWYRQSLGQGLEFLIYFQGNSAPDKSGLPSDRFSAERTGGSVSTLTIQRTQQEDSAVYLCASSLARLPGEKLFFGSGTQLSVL.

The chain joins TRBV20-1 to TRBJ1-6, with D unclear. V was clipped by 3 bases and J by 13 bases, with 19 bases between them. Germline V gene data show CDR1 as DFQATT and CDR2 as SNEGSKA (reference sequence). This CDR3 spans 14 amino acids. CDR3 in amino acids: CSASDRGPVLPLHF. The DNA for the CDR3 is TGCAGTGCTAGTGATCGTGGCCCGGTTTTGCCCCTCCACTTT.

The chain recombines TRBV3-1 (or the pseudogene TRBV3-2) with TRBJ1-1; D is ambiguous. Germline V gene lookup returns CDR1 LGHDT and CDR2 YNNKEL (reference sequence). The CDR3 has 14 amino acids. Between the trimmed V and J ends, which lost 4 bases and 1 base, there was a span of 10 bases. For the CDR3, the DNA is TGTGCCAGCAGCCTGAGGTCAGGGAACACTGAAGCTTTCTTT. Amino acids: CASSLRSGNTEAFF.

The V call is TRBV5-1, the J call TRBJ1-6; tentative D call: TRBD1 (5 bases). Trimming removed 3 bases from V and 0 bases from J, with 13 bases in between. This CDR3 region has 17 residues. CDR1 is SGHRS, CDR2 YFSETQ, per germline. Written as DNA, the CDR3 is TGCGCCAGCAGCTCTAGGGGCCAGAGCTCCTATAATTCACCCCTCCACTTT. As protein: CASSSRGQSSYNSPLHF.

This chain links TRBV29-1 with TRBJ1-2, with 7 bases matching TRBD1. Per germline, CDR1 SQVTM and CDR2 ANQGSEA. The CDR3 length is 15 residues. The V segment lost 4 bases and the J segment 8 bases; nucleotides outside the gene matches: 16. CDR3 sequence: CSVAGLLQGMPGYTF. CDR3 in DNA: TGCAGCGTTGCTGGTCTACTACAGGGGATGCCCGGCTACACCTTC.